This T cell receptor beta chain emerged from a study of control samples from healthy donors and cancer patients. TCRdb keeps only in-frame clones here, not all; method: immunoSEQ multiplex PCR. The table shows 350,000 to 450,000 clones, with 75% to 95% occurring only once. The ends were cut back, 3 bases at V and 8 bases at J, with 5 bases in the middle. The CDR3 runs to 11 residues. The germline gives CDR1 SGDLS, CDR2 YYNGEE. The chain links TRBV9 to TRBJ1-4; D is unresolved. Sequences were obtained from PBMCs. The origin of this receptor is a man aged 40-49 years with head and neck cancer. The CDR3 coding sequence is TGTGCCAGCAGCGACAGAGAAAAACTGTTTTTT. Its translation: CASSDREKLFF.